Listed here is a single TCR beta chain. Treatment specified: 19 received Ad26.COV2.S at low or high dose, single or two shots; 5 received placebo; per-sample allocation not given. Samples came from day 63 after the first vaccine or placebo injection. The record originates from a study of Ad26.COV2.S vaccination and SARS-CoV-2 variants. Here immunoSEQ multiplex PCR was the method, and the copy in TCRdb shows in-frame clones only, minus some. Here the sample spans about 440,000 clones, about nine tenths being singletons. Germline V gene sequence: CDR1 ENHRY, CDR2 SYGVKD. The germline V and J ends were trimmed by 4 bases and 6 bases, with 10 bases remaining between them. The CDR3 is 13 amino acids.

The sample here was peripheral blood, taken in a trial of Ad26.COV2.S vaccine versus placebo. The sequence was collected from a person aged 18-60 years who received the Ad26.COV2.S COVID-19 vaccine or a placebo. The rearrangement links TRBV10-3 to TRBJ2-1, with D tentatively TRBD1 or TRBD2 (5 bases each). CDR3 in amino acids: CAISGGRGNEQFF. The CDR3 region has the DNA TGTGCCATCAGTGGGGGACGCGGCAATGAGCAGTTCTTC.